This TCR beta chain was captured by sequencing in a study of blood T cell repertoires in COVID-19. The overall study: Acute and convalescent COVID-19 samples came from the United States, Italy and Spain. PBMCs, B-cell-depleted T cells, or T cells provided the cDNA or gDNA that made up the material.

Generated by immunoSEQ multiplex PCR, the TCRdb table keeps only in-frame clones and is missing some. The table lists 140,000 or so clones, around 77% of them singletons. The CDR3 runs to 16 residues. Trimming took off 0 bases at V and 4 bases at J, with 13 bases between the two ends. The germline CDR1 and CDR2 sequences are LNHDA and SQIVND (reference sequence). The chain combines TRBV19 with TRBJ2-1; the D is unclear. The receptor's source is a man aged 45-65 years with active or convalescent COVID-19. Sequenced material: peripheral blood. CDR3 loop: CASSIEERTLYNEQFF. Written as DNA, the CDR3 is TGTGCCAGTAGTATAGAGGAGCGTACCCTTTACAATGAGCAGTTCTTC.